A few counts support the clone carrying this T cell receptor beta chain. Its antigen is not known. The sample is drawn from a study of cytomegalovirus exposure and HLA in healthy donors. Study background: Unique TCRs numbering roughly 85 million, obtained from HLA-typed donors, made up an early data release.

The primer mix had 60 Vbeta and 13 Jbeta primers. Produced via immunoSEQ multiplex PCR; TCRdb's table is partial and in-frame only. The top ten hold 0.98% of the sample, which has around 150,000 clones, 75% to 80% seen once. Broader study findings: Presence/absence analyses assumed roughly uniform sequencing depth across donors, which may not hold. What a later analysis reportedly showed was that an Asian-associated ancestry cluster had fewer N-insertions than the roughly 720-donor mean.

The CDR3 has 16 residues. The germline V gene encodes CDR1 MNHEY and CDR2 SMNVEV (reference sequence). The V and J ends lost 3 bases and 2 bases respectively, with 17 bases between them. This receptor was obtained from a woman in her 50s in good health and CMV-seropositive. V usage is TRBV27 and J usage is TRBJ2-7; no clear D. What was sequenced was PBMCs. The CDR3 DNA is TGTGCCAGCAGTTTTTGGCCTAGAAGGATGCCCTACGAGCAGTACTTC. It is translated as CASSFWPRRMPYEQYF.